Only one count was recorded for the clone carrying this TCR beta chain. Its matching antigen is unknown. Primers used in a second PCR of about 6 to 12 cycles were a sample-barcoded 5' primer and a J-beta primer mix. A minimum of 2.5 million CDR3-containing paired-end reads was obtained for each sample. MiXCR, run by TCRdb on the 5' RACE reads, gives a single entry per CDR3 protein. Here the sample spans about 1.6 million distinct CDR3 sequences, around 36% being singletons. This sample is drawn from a study of blood T cells in healthy people across ages. Broader study findings: Diversity was higher, and naive CD4+ cells more numerous, in long-lived donors than in aged donors. With naive T cell percentage, TCR beta diversity showed a strong correlation.

The CDR3 length is 14 residues. Trimming at V came to 5 bases and at J to 3 bases, leaving 8 bases not matched to a gene. The germline CDR1 and CDR2 sequences are SGHNT and YYREEE (reference sequence). The sequence was collected from a woman in her 30s in good health. The genes are TRBV5-4 and TRBJ2-7, with 7 bases that match TRBD1. Sequenced: blood. CDR3: CASRHSGTVYEQYF. The CDR3 region has the DNA TGTGCCAGCAGACACTCCGGGACAGTCTACGAGCAGTACTTC.